This entry is about one T cell receptor beta chain. Its antigen target is currently unknown. Qualities for individual bases were not recorded, and no much larger clone is one base off. The germline V gene encodes CDR1 SGHTA and CDR2 FQGTGA. The germline V end is reduced by 4 bases and the J end by 9 bases; junction bases left unmatched: 10. From the cysteine through the phenylalanine, the CDR3 covers 15 amino acids. The sequence is cut down to CDR3 DNA, 45 bases in frame from base 1. The CDR3 regions of human TCRbeta chains were subjected to immunosequencing. In the source study's methods: TCRs in the repertoires were compared against a reference library of SARS-CoV-2-specific TCRs that had been generated with the MIRA antigen-specificity platform. Breadth was defined as the fraction of unique TCRs that were SARS-CoV-2-associated. Depth was defined as the fraction of total T cells that were SARS-CoV-2-associated. Using the MIRA data, every spike-specific TCR was mapped to the spike region that the TCR reacted to and assigned to either a CD4 or a CD8 class. Log10-transformed breadth and depth values were compared by one-way ANOVA with Sidak's multiple comparisons tests. TCRdb retrieved this table from immuneACCESS and kept in-frame rearrangements only. Not all clones are present; in checked studies, unresolved V genes account for under half, and no reason is known for the remainder. V and J calls and clone size are as listed in that table; D and trimming were resolved from the DNA. The sample data list more than 120,000 clones, and roughly 93% of these were observed just once. The ten largest make up approximately 9% of the sample.

The time point tag for this specimen amounts to: about 28 days (+/-7) after the second vaccine dose. AZD1222 recipients given second doses at about 4 weeks or at about 12 weeks were pooled, since spike-specific TCR depth and breadth were not found to differ between the two schedules. Vaccinee samples were obtained from the UK trials COV001 and COV002, which included a single-blind randomized controlled phase 2/3 trial of AZD1222 (ChAdOx1 nCoV-19) in healthy adults. For TCRbeta chain sequencing, PBMC samples were collected from trial participants at day 0 and at day 28 after the second dose. This sample is drawn from a study of T cell responses to AZD1222 COVID-19 vaccine (dated by TCRdb to the early 2020s). Broadly, across the study: TCR sequencing covered more than 230 trial participants: about 210 given two doses of AZD1222 and approximately 25 given two doses of MenACWY control vaccine. Trial participants were enrolled by age into 18-55, 56-69 and 70-plus year subgroups, with 148, 28 and 57 TCR-sequenced participants respectively. What the study reported, not specific to this receptor: The 56-69-year group was small, and its depth increase did not reach significance, likely because of low power. The whole spike protein was spanned by vaccine-associated CD4 TCRs, and dominant responses were seen in regions 160-218 and 743-854. Conclusions about previously exposed vaccinees are limited because only a handful of AZD1222 recipients were SARS-CoV-2 seropositive at baseline. Participants were mostly white British, with more females than males. The authors suggested clonal diversity may have been underestimated. Because no day 14 peak-response samples were available, the repertoires could be characterized only after the peak T cell response. Reportedly, close to half of the unique spike-specific TCRs recognized epitopes lying outside the regions that are mutated in the B.1.351 and B.1.1.7 variants. After two AZD1222 doses, spike-specific TCR breadth and depth were significantly higher than at day 0 and than in MenACWY recipients.

The sequenced sample was peripheral blood, obtained 28 days after the second AZD1222 dose. This sequence was found in an adult who received the AZD1222 COVID-19 vaccine. The rearranged segments are TRBV7-3 and TRBJ2-1, with 9 junctional bases fitting TRBD2. The DNA reads TGTGCCAGCAGCTCTTCCGGGACTAGCCTCAGTGAGCAGTTCTTC. Translated, it gives CASSSSGTSLSEQFF. Joined to the reference TRBV7-3 and TRBJ2-1 proteins, this CDR3 gives the full variable domain: GAGVSQTPSNKVTEKGKYVELRCDPISGHTALYWYRQSLGQGPEFLIYFQGTGAADDSGLPNDRFFAVRPEGSVSTLKIQRTERGDSAVYLCASSSSGTSLSEQFFGPGTRLTVL.